The source of this TCR beta chain is a study of T cells after yellow fever vaccination. On the study more broadly: Preparing low-cell-number fractions relied on SMART-Seq v4 Ultra Low Input. The study's findings and limits: The secondary T-cell response peaked on day 5, not day 15, but was weaker. The study noted that FACS-sorted repertoires could contain abundant clonotypes contaminating from the bulk population.

TCRdb reprocessed the 5' RACE reads via MiXCR and lists one record per CDR3 protein. The sample records approximately 160,000 distinct CDR3 sequences, roughly 6.4% being singletons. Germline-derived CDR1 and CDR2 are SGHRS and YFSETQ. The CDR3 is 15 amino acids. V was cut by 3 bases and J by 11 bases, with 22 bases left in between. This clonotype was recorded at least ten times. What it binds is unknown. This sequence was found in a man aged 18 to 35 who received the YFV17D yellow fever vaccine. V usage is TRBV5-1 and J usage is TRBJ2-3, with D possibly TRBD1 on 6 matching bases. The sample here was CD4+ T cells sorted from PBMCs, taken on the day of the first yellow fever vaccination. CDR3 in amino acids: CASSSPSGGDRLQYF. The CDR3 nucleotides are TGCGCCAGCAGCTCCCCATCGGGTGGAGACAGGTTGCAGTATTTT. The complete variable domain, with remaining parts taken from reference TRBV5-1 and TRBJ2-3, reads KAGVTQTPRYLIKTRGQQVTLSCSPISGHRSVSWYQQTPGQGLQFLFEYFSETQRNKGNFPGRFSGRQFSNSRSEMNVSTLELGDSALYLCASSSPSGGDRLQYFGPGTRLTVL.